The rows below give T cell receptor beta chains drawn from one sample of a study of shared clonotypes between healthy human individuals. Here immunoSEQ multiplex PCR was the method, and the copy in TCRdb shows in-frame clones only, minus some. The sample yields some 2,000,000 clones, about 95% seen once. Material for sequencing was naive CD8+ T cells sorted from blood. The receptors come from a man between 18 and 35 years old in good health. Both conserved end residues are part of each CDR3. D genes are given only for firm matches. The size of a clone is reported for some rows only, either as once, few or many, or as a class for expanded clones.

>NA|TRBJ1-1|TRBV10-2|NA
TGCGCCAGCAGTGGGAGCGGGATGAACACTGAAGCTTTCTTT
CASSGSGMNTEAFF
>NA|TRBJ1-4|TRBV13|NA
TGTGCCAGCAGCCGGCAGTCCGGTAATGAAAAACTGTTTTTT
CASSRQSGNEKLFF
>NA|TRBJ1-5|TRBV15|NA
TGTGCCACCAGCTATATAGAAGAACAGGGAATTAATCAGCCCCAGCATTTT
CATSYIEEQGINQPQHF
>NA|TRBJ1-3|TRBV6-1|NA
TGTGCCAGCACTCAAATCGTGATGGGAAACACCATATATTTT
CASTQIVMGNTIYF
>NA|TRBJ1-2|TRBV7-9|TRBD1
TGTGCCAGCAGCTCTGGGACAGCCAGATTTAACTATGGCTACACCTTC
CASSSGTARFNYGYTF
>NA|TRBJ2-3|TRBV7-8|NA
TGTGCCAGCAGCCCGATGACAGCTAGCACAGATACGCAGTATTTT
CASSPMTASTDTQYF
>NA|TRBJ1-4|TRBV4-1|NA
TGCGCCAGCAGCCAAGAGAGGCCAGTTGAAAAACTGTTTTTT
CASSQERPVEKLFF
>NA|TRBJ2-7|TRBV27|TRBD1
TGTGCCAGCAGTTTTGGACAGGTCCTCCACGAGCAGTACTTC
CASSFGQVLHEQYF
>NA|TRBJ2-4|TRBV27|NA
TGTGCCAGCAGTCGAACCGGGACCCAAAACATTCAGTACTTC
CASSRTGTQNIQYF
>NA|TRBJ2-2|TRBV10-1|TRBD2
TGCGCCAGCTCGGGAGGTAGCGGGAGAGCGAACACCGGGGAGCTGTTTTTT
CASSGGSGRANTGELFF
>once|TRBJ2-1|TRBV5-1|TRBD2
TGCGCCAGCAGCTTGACTAGCGGGAGGTCCAATGAGCAGTTCTTC
CASSLTSGRSNEQFF
>NA|TRBJ1-2|TRBV19|NA
TGTGCCAGCCACTCCGGGACATATTCTTATGGCTACACCTTC
CASHSGTYSYGYTF
>NA|TRBJ2-5|TRBV11-2|NA
TGTGCCAGCAGCTTGGGACAAGAGACCCAGTACTTC
CASSLGQETQYF
>NA|TRBJ1-1|TRBV6-1|NA
TGTGCCAGCAGTCAGTCGGCTTCGAACACTGAAGCTTTCTTT
CASSQSASNTEAFF
>NA|TRBJ2-5|TRBV30|TRBD2
TGTGCCTGGAGGGGGACTAGCGGGGTCTTTGAGACCCAGTACTTC
CAWRGTSGVFETQYF
>NA|TRBJ2-3|TRBV9|TRBD2
TGTGCCAGCAGCCCCCCATCAGCGGGAGTTGCTTCAGATACGCAGTATTTT
CASSPPSAGVASDTQYF
>NA|TRBJ2-3|TRBV30|NA
TGTGCCTCCGAGGGGGCAGATACGCAGTATTTT
CASEGADTQYF
>NA|TRBJ2-7|TRBV6-6|TRBD1
TGTGCCAGCAGCGACAGGGGTGACGGGAGTTACGAGCAGTACTTC
CASSDRGDGSYEQYF
>NA|TRBJ1-2|TRBV13|TRBD1
TGTGCCAGCAGCGATTCGACCGGGACAGGGGATAGAGGCTACACCTTC
CASSDSTGTGDRGYTF
>NA|TRBJ2-7|TRBV4-1|TRBD1
TGCGCCAGCAGCCAACTCGGGACAGGGGGTACCTACGAGCAGTACTTC
CASSQLGTGGTYEQYF
>NA|TRBJ2-7|TRBV19|TRBD2
TGTGCCAGTAGTGTTCTAGCGGGAGGACCCTACGAGCAGTACTTC
CASSVLAGGPYEQYF
>NA|TRBJ2-3|TRBV27|NA
TGTGCCAGCAGACTAGGAGATACGCAGTATTTT
CASRLGDTQYF
>few|TRBJ1-2|TRBV10-1|NA
TGCGCCAGCAGTGATGGTGGTCTCTACACCTTC
CASSDGGLYTF
>NA|TRBJ2-3|TRBV9|NA
TGTGCCAGCAGGGGAAGGGAGAACACAGATACGCAGTATTTT
CASRGRENTDTQYF
>NA|TRBJ2-1|TRBV7-9|NA
TGTGCCAGCAGAGAGGGTAGCCCCTACAATGAGCAGTTCTTC
CASREGSPYNEQFF
>NA|TRBJ2-5|TRBV7-2|NA
TGTGCCAGCAGCCCCATGGACGGTGAAGAGACCCAGTACTTC
CASSPMDGEETQYF
>NA|TRBJ2-7|TRBV27|TRBD2
TGTGCCAGCAGTCCCGTGGAGGTAGCGGGGATTTACGAGCAGTACTTC
CASSPVEVAGIYEQYF
>once|TRBJ2-3|TRBV11-2|NA
TGTGCCAGCAGCTTTTGGGACACAGATACGCAGTATTTT
CASSFWDTDTQYF
>NA|TRBJ2-1|TRBV9|NA
TGTGCCAGCAGCTTAGAAGGGTACAATGAGCAGTTCTTC
CASSLEGYNEQFF
>NA|TRBJ1-2|TRBV28|NA
TGTGCCAGCAGGATAGACGGGACGGACTACACCTTC
CASRIDGTDYTF
>NA|TRBJ1-1|TRBV30|NA
TGTGCCTGGAGTCCCGGCCCCCATACGAACACTGAAGCTTTCTTT
CAWSPGPHTNTEAFF
>NA|TRBJ2-7|TRBV27|NA
TGTGCCAGCAGTTCCTTCCCCGGGACGGAAGCCTACGAGCAGTACTTC
CASSSFPGTEAYEQYF
>NA|TRBJ2-7|TRBV5-4|TRBD1
TGTGCCAGCAGCTGGGTAGGACAGGGCGGGGACTACGAGCAGTACTTC
CASSWVGQGGDYEQYF
>NA|TRBJ1-4|TRBV7-9|TRBD1
TGTGCCAGCAGCCACGGACAGGATAATGAAAAACTGTTTTTT
CASSHGQDNEKLFF
>NA|TRBJ2-7|TRBV6-5|NA
TGTGCCAGCAGCGTATTGGGTATCCCCAACTACGAGCAGTACTTC
CASSVLGIPNYEQYF
>NA|TRBJ1-5|TRBV28|TRBD1
TGTGCCAGCAGCCCCGGGACAGGGATGAGCAATCAGCCCCAGCATTTT
CASSPGTGMSNQPQHF
>NA|TRBJ2-1|TRBV7-2|NA
TGTGCCAGCAGCTTAGCAGGGAGAGATGAGTTCTTC
CASSLAGRDEFF
>NA|TRBJ1-2|TRBV7-9|NA
TGTGCCAGCAGCTTTCCCGCAAATACAGGGAACTATGGCTACACCTTC
CASSFPANTGNYGYTF
>NA|TRBJ1-2|TRBV5-1|TRBD1
TGCGCCAGCAGCTTGGAACAGGGGGCGTACTATGGCTACACCTTC
CASSLEQGAYYGYTF
>NA|TRBJ2-7|TRBV6-4|NA
TGTGCCAGCAGTGACTCGGTGAGCTCCCTGCTTCTGGACGAGCAGTACTTC
CASSDSVSSLLLDEQYF